What follows is one T cell receptor beta chain and its context. CDR3 length equals 11 residues. Trimming left V 4 bases short and J 8 bases short, with 8 bases between. CDR1 and CDR2 (germline): MNHNS, SASEGT. This entry belongs to a study of STAT5B mutations in CD4+ large granular lymphocyte leukemia. Measured with immunoSEQ multiplex PCR; TCRdb has only the in-frame clones, and not every one. The table has roughly 38,000 clones, under 85% seen once; the top ten hold 0.45% to 0.6%. Material for sequencing was CD4+ T cells from blood buffy coats. The clonotype comes from a human donor in good health. V usage is TRBV6-1 and J usage is TRBJ1-2, with D perhaps matching TRBD1 (5 bases). In DNA form, the CDR3 reads TGTGCCAGCAGTGCCCCAGGGGGCTACACCTTC. It is translated as CASSAPGGYTF.